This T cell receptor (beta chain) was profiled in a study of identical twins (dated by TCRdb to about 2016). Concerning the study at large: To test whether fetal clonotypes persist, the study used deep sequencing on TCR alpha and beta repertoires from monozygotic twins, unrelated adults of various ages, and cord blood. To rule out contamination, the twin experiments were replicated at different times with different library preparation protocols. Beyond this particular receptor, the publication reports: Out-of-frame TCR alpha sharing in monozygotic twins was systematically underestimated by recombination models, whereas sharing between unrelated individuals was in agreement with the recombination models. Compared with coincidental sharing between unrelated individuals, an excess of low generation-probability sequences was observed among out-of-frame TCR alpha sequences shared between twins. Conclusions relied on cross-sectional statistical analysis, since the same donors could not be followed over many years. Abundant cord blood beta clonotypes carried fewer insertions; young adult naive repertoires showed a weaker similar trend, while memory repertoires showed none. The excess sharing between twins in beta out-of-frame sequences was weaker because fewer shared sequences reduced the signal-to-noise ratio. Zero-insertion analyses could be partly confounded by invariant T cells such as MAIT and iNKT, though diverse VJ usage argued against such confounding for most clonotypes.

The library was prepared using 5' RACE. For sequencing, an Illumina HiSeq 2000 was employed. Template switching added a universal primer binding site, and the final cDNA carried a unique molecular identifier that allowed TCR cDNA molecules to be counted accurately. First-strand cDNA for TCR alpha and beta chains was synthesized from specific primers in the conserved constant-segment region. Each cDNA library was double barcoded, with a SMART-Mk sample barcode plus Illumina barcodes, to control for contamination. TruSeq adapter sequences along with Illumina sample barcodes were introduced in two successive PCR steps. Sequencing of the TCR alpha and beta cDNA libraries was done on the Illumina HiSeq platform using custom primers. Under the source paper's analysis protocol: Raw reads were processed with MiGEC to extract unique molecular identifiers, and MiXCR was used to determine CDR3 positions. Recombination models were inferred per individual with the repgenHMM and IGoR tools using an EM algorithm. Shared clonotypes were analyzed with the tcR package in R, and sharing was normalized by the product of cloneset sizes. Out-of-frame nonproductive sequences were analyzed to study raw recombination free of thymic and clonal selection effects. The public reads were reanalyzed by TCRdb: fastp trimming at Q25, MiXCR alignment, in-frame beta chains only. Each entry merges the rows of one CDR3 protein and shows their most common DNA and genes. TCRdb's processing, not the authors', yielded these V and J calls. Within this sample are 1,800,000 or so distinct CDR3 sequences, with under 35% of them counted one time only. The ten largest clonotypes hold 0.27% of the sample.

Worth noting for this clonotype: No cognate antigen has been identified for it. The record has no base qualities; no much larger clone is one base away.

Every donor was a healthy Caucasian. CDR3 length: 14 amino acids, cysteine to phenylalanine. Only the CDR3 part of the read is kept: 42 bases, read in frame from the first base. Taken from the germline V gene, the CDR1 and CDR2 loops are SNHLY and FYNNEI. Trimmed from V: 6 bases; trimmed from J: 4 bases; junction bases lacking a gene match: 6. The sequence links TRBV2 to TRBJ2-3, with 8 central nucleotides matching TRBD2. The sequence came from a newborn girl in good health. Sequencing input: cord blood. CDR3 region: CASRARAGADTQYF. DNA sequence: TGTGCCAGCAGGGCCCGAGCGGGAGCAGATACGCAGTATTTT.